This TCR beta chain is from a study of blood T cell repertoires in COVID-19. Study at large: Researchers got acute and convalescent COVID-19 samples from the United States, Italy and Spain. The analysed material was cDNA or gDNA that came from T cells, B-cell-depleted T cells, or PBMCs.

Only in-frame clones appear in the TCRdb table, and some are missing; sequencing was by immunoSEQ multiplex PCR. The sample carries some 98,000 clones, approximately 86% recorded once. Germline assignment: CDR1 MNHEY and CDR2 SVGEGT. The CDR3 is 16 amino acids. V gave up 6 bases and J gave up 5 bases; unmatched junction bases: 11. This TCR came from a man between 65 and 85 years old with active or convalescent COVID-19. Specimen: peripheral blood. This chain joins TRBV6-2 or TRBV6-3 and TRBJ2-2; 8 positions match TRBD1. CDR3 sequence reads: CASSARGRGLTGELFF. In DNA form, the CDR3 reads TGTGCCAGCAGCGCCCGGGGCAGGGGGCTTACCGGGGAGCTGTTTTTT.